This T cell receptor beta chain was identified during a study of early T cells in non-severe SARS-CoV-2 infection. On the study more broadly: The study sequenced bulk RNA from unsorted whole blood, with chains unpaired.

CDR1 is SGHAT and CDR2 is FQDESV in the germline V gene (reference sequence). This CDR3 comprises 12 residues. V lost 5 bases and J 7 bases, leaving 11 bases between the germline ends. The protocol attached unique molecular identifiers to individual cDNA molecules. TCRdb recomputed calls from the 5' RACE reads with MiXCR, one row per CDR3 protein. The sample shows over 25,000 distinct CDR3 sequences, 9.5% to 10% of them seen only once. V usage is TRBV11-1 and J usage is TRBJ1-2, with D possibly matching TRBD1 (5 bases). Sequenced material: whole blood. The receptor comes from an adult who was a healthcare worker with PCR-confirmed SARS-CoV-2 infection or an uninfected control (not recorded which). Here the CDR3 reads CASSPTERGYTF. The CDR3 region has the DNA TGTGCCAGCAGCCCGACAGAGCGTGGCTACACCTTC.